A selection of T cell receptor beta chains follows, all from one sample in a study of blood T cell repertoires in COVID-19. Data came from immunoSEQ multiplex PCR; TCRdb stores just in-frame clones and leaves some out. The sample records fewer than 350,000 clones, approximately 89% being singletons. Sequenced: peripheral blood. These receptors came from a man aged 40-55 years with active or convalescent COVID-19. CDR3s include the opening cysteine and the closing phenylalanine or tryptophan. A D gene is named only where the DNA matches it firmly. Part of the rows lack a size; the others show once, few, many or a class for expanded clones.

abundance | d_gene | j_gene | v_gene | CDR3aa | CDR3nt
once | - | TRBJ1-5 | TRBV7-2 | CASSPTRNQPQHF | TGTGCCAGCAGCCCGACACGTAATCAGCCCCAGCATTTT
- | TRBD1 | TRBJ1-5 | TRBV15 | CATKPSGQGINQPQHF | TGTGCCACGAAACCCTCGGGACAGGGGATAAATCAGCCCCAGCATTTT
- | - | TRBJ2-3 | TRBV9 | CASSVPRDREETDTQYF | TGTGCCAGCAGCGTTCCCCGCGACAGGGAGGAGACAGATACGCAGTATTTT
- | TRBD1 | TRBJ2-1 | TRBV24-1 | CATSDYRDRNEQFF | TGTGCCACCAGTGATTACCGGGACAGGAATGAGCAGTTCTTC
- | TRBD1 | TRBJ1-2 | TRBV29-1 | CSVVRDRGSGYTF | TGCAGCGTTGTCCGGGACAGGGGGTCTGGCTACACCTTC
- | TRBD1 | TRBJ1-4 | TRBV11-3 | CASRQQGNNEKLFF | TGTGCCAGCAGGCAACAGGGGAATAATGAAAAACTGTTTTTT
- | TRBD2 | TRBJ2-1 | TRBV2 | CASVTGGSAGEQFF | TGTGCCAGCGTAACGGGAGGGAGCGCGGGTGAGCAGTTCTTC
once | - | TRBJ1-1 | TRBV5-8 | CASSGGLSLNTEAFF | TGTGCCAGCAGCGGGGGACTGTCTCTGAACACTGAAGCTTTCTTT
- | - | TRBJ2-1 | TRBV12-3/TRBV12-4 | CASSPLNEQFF | TGTGCCAGCAGTCCCCTAAATGAGCAGTTCTTC
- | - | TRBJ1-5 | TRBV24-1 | CATSTGEFGQPQHF | TGTGCCACCAGTACGGGGGAGTTTGGTCAGCCCCAGCATTTT
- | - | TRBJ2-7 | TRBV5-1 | CASSLEQGFSYEQYF | TGCGCCAGCAGCTTGGAACAGGGCTTCTCCTACGAGCAGTACTTC
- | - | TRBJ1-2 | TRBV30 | CAWSQGALANYGYTF | TGTGCCTGGAGTCAAGGGGCCTTAGCTAACTATGGCTACACCTTC
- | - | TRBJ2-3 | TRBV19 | CAPPRWSDTQYF | TGTGCCCCCCCCCGGTGGTCAGATACGCAGTATTTT
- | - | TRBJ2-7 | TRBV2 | CASSEDQGPNEQYF | TGTGCCAGCAGTGAGGATCAGGGCCCCAACGAGCAGTACTTC
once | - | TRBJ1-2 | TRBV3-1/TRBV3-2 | CASSQNRENYGYTF | TGTGCCAGCAGCCAAAACAGGGAAAACTATGGCTACACCTTC
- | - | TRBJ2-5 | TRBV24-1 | CATSDPANEVGETQYF | TGTGCCACCAGTGACCCGGCCAATGAGGTCGGAGAGACCCAGTACTTC
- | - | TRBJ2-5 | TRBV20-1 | CSPGDQETQYF | TGCAGTCCGGGGGATCAAGAGACCCAGTACTTC
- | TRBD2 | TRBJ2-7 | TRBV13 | CASSGRLADSSYEQYF | TGTGCCAGCAGCGGAAGACTAGCGGATAGCTCCTACGAGCAGTACTTC
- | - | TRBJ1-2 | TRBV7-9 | CASSPPLRDTYGYTF | TGTGCCAGCAGCCCCCCTCTCCGGGACACTTATGGCTACACCTTC
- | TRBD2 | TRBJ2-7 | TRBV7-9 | CASSLISAGALYEQYF | TGTGCCAGCAGCTTAATATCGGCGGGAGCTCTCTACGAGCAGTACTTC
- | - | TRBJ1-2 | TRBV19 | CASSKTDYGYTF | TGTGCCAGTAGTAAGACAGACTATGGCTACACCTTC